These 26 T cell receptor beta chains share one sample of origin, sequenced in a study of blood T cell repertoires in COVID-19. The repertoire was sequenced with immunoSEQ multiplex PCR; TCRdb's copy has only in-frame clones and lacks some. The data show hundreds of thousands of clones, with approximately 90% seen just once and under 8% held by the top ten. Source material: peripheral blood. Every receptor here comes from a woman aged 25 to 39 with COVID-19, enrolled during active disease.

This chain connects TRBV12-5 to TRBJ2-5; 11 nucleotides line up with TRBD1. CDR1 and CDR2 from the germline V gene are LGHNT and FRNRAP. The CDR3 runs 15 residues. Trimming removed 6 bases from V and 5 bases from J; junction bases left unmatched: 8. The CDR3 nucleotides read TGTGCTAGTGGAACCGGGACAGGGGGGTGGGAGACCCAGTACTTC. Translated: CASGTGTGGWETQYF.

The chain links TRBV18 to TRBJ2-5; possible D gene TRBD2, 6 bases. Germline CDR1 KGHSH, CDR2 LQKENI. The CDR3 is 14 residues long. V lost 1 base, J lost 1 base, and 7 bases lay in between. The CDR3 DNA reads as TGTGCCAGCTCACCACGGGGACTCCAAGAGACCCAGTACTTC. The encoded protein is CASSPRGLQETQYF.

This clone showed up just once. The rearrangement links TRBV6-2 or TRBV6-3 to TRBJ1-5; 7 bases are a match to TRBD1. Germline values: CDR1 MNHEY, CDR2 SVGEGT. This CDR3 has 17 residues. J lost 2 bases, V lost 2 bases, and 9 bases had no gene match. The CDR3 DNA is TGTGCCAGCAGTTACACACAGGGGCGTCGGGGCAATCAGCCCCAGCATTTT. Protein: CASSYTQGRRGNQPQHF.

The rearrangement uses TRBV19 and TRBJ1-2; 7 bases fit TRBD1. CDR1 and CDR2 (germline): LNHDA, SQIVND (reference sequence). The V segment lost 0 bases and the J segment 5 bases; nucleotides outside the gene matches: 6. There are 15 residues in the CDR3. Written as DNA, the CDR3 is TGTGCCAGTAGTATAGACGAACAGGGGATATATGGCTACACCTTC. This sequence encodes CASSIDEQGIYGYTF. Full variable domain (missing parts from reference TRBV19 and TRBJ1-2): DGGITQSPKYLFRKEGQNVTLSCEQNLNHDAMYWYRQDPGQGLRLIYYSQIVNDFQKGDIAEGYSVSREKKESFPLTVTSAQKNPTAFYLCASSIDEQGIYGYTFGSGTRLTVV.

The genes are TRBV24-1 and TRBJ2-1; D ambiguous. The CDR3 length is 13 residues. Deletions cut 1 base from V and 8 bases from J, with 8 bases between. Germline V gene lookup returns CDR1 KGHDR and CDR2 SFDVKD. The CDR3 bases are TGTGCCACCAGTGATTTATCTGAGGATGAGCAGTTCTTC. Its protein product is CATSDLSEDEQFF.

J is TRBJ2-3 and V is TRBV11-1; 8 bases align to TRBD2. CDR1 is SGHAT, CDR2 FQDESV, per germline (reference sequence). After removal of 3 bases from V and 5 bases from J, the junction contained 10 bases not matched to a gene. The CDR3 runs 16 residues. CDR3 in amino acids: CASSFRGPGGRDTQYF. Here the CDR3 DNA reads TGTGCCAGCAGCTTCCGGGGACCGGGGGGGAGAGATACGCAGTATTTT.

Ten or more counts support this clone. The chain employs TRBV7-9 and TRBJ1-4; no reliable D call. Trimming stripped 1 base from V and 7 bases from J, with 10 bases between. The V gene's germline CDR1 is SEHNR and CDR2 FQNEAQ (reference sequence). This CDR3 contains 14 residues. The DNA for the CDR3 is TGTGCCAGCAGCTTAGGCGGGGAGGTTGAAAAACTGTTTTTT. Encoded protein: CASSLGGEVEKLFF. The whole variable domain, filled in from reference TRBV7-9 and TRBJ1-4, reads DTGVSQNPRHKITKRGQNVTFRCDPISEHNRLYWYRQTLGQGPEFLTYFQNEAQLEKSRLLSDRFSAERPKGSFSTLEIQRTEQGDSAMYLCASSLGGEVEKLFFGSGTQLSVL.

This chain uses TRBV13 with TRBJ2-1; tentatively, D is TRBD2 (5 bases). Germline CDR1 and CDR2: PRHDT and FYEKMQ (reference sequence). The CDR3 contains 12 residues. V lost 4 bases and J 10 bases, leaving 11 bases between the germline ends. The CDR3 DNA follows: TGTGCCAGCAGCTCTCCTTGGAGGGAGCAGTTCTTC. Amino acids: CASSSPWREQFF. The variable domain in full, completed from reference TRBV13 and TRBJ2-1, reads AAGVIQSPRHLIKEKRETATLKCYPIPRHDTVYWYQQGPGQDPQFLISFYEKMQSDKGSIPDRFSAQQFSDYHSELNMSSLELGDSALYFCASSSPWREQFFGPGTRLTVL.

This clone was found once. The chain links TRBV27 to TRBJ2-1; 10 bases align to TRBD2. The CDR3 contains 20 residues. Germline lookup yields CDR1 MNHEY and CDR2 SMNVEV (reference sequence). Trimming removed 0 bases from V and 1 base from J; junction bases left unmatched: 12. CDR3 sequence (DNA): TGTGCCAGCAGTTTATCCCACCTAGCGGGAGTGGTTAGGTCCTACAATGAGCAGTTCTTC. Translating it yields CASSLSHLAGVVRSYNEQFF.

The chain employs TRBV18 and TRBJ2-5; the D is unclear. Per the germline V gene, CDR1 is KGHSH and CDR2 is LQKENI. The CDR3 is made up of 14 amino acids. Trimming removed 3 bases at V and 1 base at J, with 9 bases between. In nucleotides, the CDR3 is TGTGCCAGCTCACCGAGTTACAGCCAAGAGACCCAGTACTTC. Translating it yields CASSPSYSQETQYF.

This clone has only one observation. The chain joins TRBV11-2 to TRBJ2-7, with 12 bases lining up with TRBD2. Losses at the gene ends were 5 bases for V and 7 bases for J; bases not matched to a gene: 6. CDR1 SGHAT and CDR2 FQNNGV come from the germline V gene. The CDR3 has 14 residues. The CDR3 loop reads CASSPTSGRYEQYV. In DNA form, the CDR3 reads TGTGCCAGCAGCCCAACTAGCGGGAGGTATGAGCAGTACGTC.

This clone was seen a single time. V is TRBV3-1 (or the pseudogene TRBV3-2) and J is TRBJ2-1, with TRBD2 identical over 9 bases. The CDR3 has 15 amino acids. Looked up from germline, CDR1 is LGHDT and CDR2 is YNNKEL (reference sequence). V lost 0 bases, J lost 6 bases, and 3 bases stayed unmatched. The CDR3 DNA is TGTGCCAGCAGCCAAGATAGCGGGAGAACCAATGAGCAGTTCTTC. Translated: CASSQDSGRTNEQFF.

This rearrangement joins TRBV5-1 to TRBJ1-1, with 7 positions matching TRBD1. This CDR3 has 13 residues. After removal of 3 bases from V and 4 bases from J, the junction contained 3 bases not matched to a gene. Germline V gene sequence: CDR1 SGHRS, CDR2 YFSETQ. The CDR3 DNA reads TGCGCCAGCAGCTCGACAGGGTTCACTGAAGCTTTCTTT. It specifies CASSSTGFTEAFF.

The chain uses TRBV5-1 and TRBJ1-1; maybe TRBD1 (5 bases). Looked up from germline, CDR1 is SGHRS and CDR2 is YFSETQ. CDR3 length equals 15 residues. V dropped 1 base and J dropped 1 base, with 11 bases sitting between them. The CDR3 DNA is TGCGCCAGCAGCTTGACAGGACGGAAGAACACTGAAGCTTTCTTT. This gives the protein CASSLTGRKNTEAFF.

The chain recombines TRBV10-3 with TRBJ2-5, with no clear D. The germline CDR1 and CDR2 sequences are ENHRY and SYGVKD. CDR3 length equals 13 residues. Trimming shortened V by 3 bases and J by 1 base, and 6 bases separated the two germline ends. The DNA of the CDR3 is TGTGCCATCAGTGACCAGGCCCAAGAGACCCAGTACTTC. Its translation: CAISDQAQETQYF.

The chain combines TRBV2 with TRBJ2-4; 7 positions agree with TRBD1. V was pared by 9 bases and J by 4 bases, with 12 bases of the junction left unmatched. The CDR3 runs to 15 residues. Germline V gene sequence: CDR1 SNHLY, CDR2 FYNNEI. In DNA form, the CDR3 reads TGTGCCAGAATACAAGGCAGGGGGATTAAAAACATTCAGTACTTC. Residues: CARIQGRGIKNIQYF.

The chain combines TRBV30 with TRBJ2-3; a weak D match, TRBD1 (7 bases). V gave up 1 base and J gave up 12 bases, with 14 bases separating them. The V gene's germline CDR1 is GTSNPN and CDR2 SVGIG (reference sequence). The CDR3 runs to 12 residues. The CDR3 sequence: CAWSERQGGQYF. In DNA, the CDR3 is TGTGCCTGGAGTGAACGACAGGGAGGACAGTATTTT.

This clone occurred once. Distinct nucleotide sequences in the sample also encode this CDR3. The chain recombines TRBV11-2 with TRBJ1-1; 8 nucleotides line up with TRBD1. Trimming took 4 bases from V and 5 from J; bases not matched to a gene: 6. Germline V lookup: CDR1 SGHAT, CDR2 FQNNGV. This CDR3 has 14 residues. The CDR3 DNA reads as TGTGCCAGCAGCTACGACAGGGGTGGGACTGAAGCTTTCTTT. Amino acids: CASSYDRGGTEAFF.

The V call is TRBV5-1, the J call TRBJ2-1; 13 bases fit TRBD2. Germline CDR1 is SGHRS and CDR2 is YFSETQ. This CDR3 is built from 16 residues. Germline trimming cut 4 bases from V and 8 bases from J; bases unmatched to any gene: 9. The CDR3, as DNA: TGCGCCAGCAGCGACCGACTAGCGGGAGGAATCGATGAGCAGTTCTTC. Translated, it gives CASSDRLAGGIDEQFF.

The chain uses TRBV7-2 and TRBJ1-1; 9 bases map to TRBD1. The V gene's germline CDR1 is SGHTA and CDR2 FQGNSA. The CDR3 sequence is 18 residues long. Germline trimming cut 4 bases from V and 1 base from J; bases unmatched to any gene: 13. Here the CDR3 reads CASSSSYPPGQGNTEAFF. In DNA form, the CDR3 reads TGTGCCAGCAGCTCCTCCTACCCCCCGGGACAGGGGAACACTGAAGCTTTCTTT.

The chain joins TRBV28 to TRBJ2-7; D possibly corresponds to TRBD1 (6 bases). Germline CDR1 is MDHEN and CDR2 is SYDVKM. Trimming cost V 9 bases and J 7 bases, with 22 bases left between them. The CDR3 is 14 residues long. DNA of the CDR3: TGTGCCAGTTATCCTCTGAGACAGGTTAAGGAGCAGTACTTC. Its protein product is CASYPLRQVKEQYF.

This chain links TRBV18 with TRBJ2-4; 8 bases are shared with TRBD1. V trimming: 5 bases; J trimming: 4 bases; junction bases outside the gene matches: 7. The CDR3 runs 15 residues. CDR1 is KGHSH, CDR2 LQKENI, per germline. The CDR3 spells CASSGTGTGKNIQYF. CDR3 nucleotide sequence: TGTGCCAGCTCAGGTACCGGGACAGGTAAAAACATTCAGTACTTC.

This chain connects TRBV11-2 to TRBJ1-2, with TRBD1 matching over 7 bases. V dropped 4 bases and J dropped 4; count of bases not matched to a gene: 9. CDR1 and CDR2 (germline): SGHAT, FQNNGV. CDR3 length: 15 residues. CDR3 in amino acids: CASSSQGVHGYGYTF. CDR3 coding DNA: TGTGCCAGCAGCTCCCAGGGGGTCCACGGCTATGGCTACACCTTC.

A word on this clone: One junction end does not reproduce the germline sequence, and a read error may be involved. This chain connects TRBV5-5 to TRBJ2-2; the match to TRBD2 covers 9 bases. CDR1 SGHKS and CDR2 YYEKEE come from the germline V gene (reference sequence). The CDR3 is 18 amino acids. CDR3 sequence reads: CARSLDVGGRGGTGELFF. The DNA for the CDR3 is TGTGCCCGCAGCTTGGATGTGGGCGGGAGGGGGGGCACCGGGGAGCTGTTTTTT.

This chain links TRBV6-5 with TRBJ2-1, with a tentative D call TRBD1 (6 bases). CDR1 and CDR2 from the germline V gene are MNHEY and SVGAGI. There are 14 residues in the CDR3. V gave up 9 bases and J gave up 3 bases, with 15 bases separating them. CDR3 sequence (DNA): TGTGCCAGAGGGGGTCTGTTTGGCTACAATGAGCAGTTCTTC. Translating it yields CARGGLFGYNEQFF.

The chain employs TRBV7-9 and TRBJ1-2; D might be TRBD1 (6 bases). Per germline, CDR1 SEHNR and CDR2 FQNEAQ (reference sequence). CDR3 size: 14 residues. V lost 2 bases, J lost 5 bases, and 12 bases lay in between. CDR3 coding DNA: TGTGCCAGCAGCTTACCCGGACAGAAGTATGGCTACACCTTC. Translated, it gives CASSLPGQKYGYTF.